A selection of T cell receptor beta chains follows, all from one sample in a study of T cells in localized non-small cell lung cancer. TCRdb's copy holds only in-frame clones and misses some; the assay was immunoSEQ multiplex PCR. This repertoire shows tens of thousands of clones, roughly 92% found once; its top ten account for 7.1%. This specimen consisted of peripheral blood, obtained before any cancer treatment. These receptors originate from a female donor aged 60 or older with stage I lung adenocarcinoma. CDR3s include the opening cysteine and the closing phenylalanine or tryptophan. D genes are given only for firm matches. Some rows mark clone size as missing; the rest say once, few, many or name a class of expanded clone.

TRBJ1-1 11 NA NA TRBV29-1 CSVAANTEAFF TGCAGCGTTGCGGCGAACACTGAAGCTTTCTTT
TRBJ2-4 13 NA NA TRBV5-4 CASRGGAKNIQYF TGTGCCAGCAGGGGGGGAGCCAAAAACATTCAGTACTTC
TRBJ1-1 15 TRBD1 NA TRBV7-2 CASSPQKQGTTEAFF TGTGCCAGCAGCCCACAAAAACAGGGGACCACTGAAGCTTTCTTT
TRBJ1-3 19 NA NA TRBV28 CASSPPVDRFAISGNTIYF TGTGCCAGCAGTCCGCCGGTCGACAGATTCGCCATCTCTGGAAACACCATATATTTT
TRBJ1-1 12 NA NA TRBV29-1 CSGQTMNTEAFF TGCAGCGGACAGACGATGAACACTGAAGCTTTCTTT
TRBJ1-2 13 NA NA TRBV6-1 CASSPRWGDGYTF TGTGCCAGCAGTCCCCGGTGGGGGGATGGCTACACCTTC
TRBJ2-2 16 NA NA TRBV10-3 CAISDWGDSSTGELFF TGTGCCATCAGTGACTGGGGCGACAGTTCCACCGGGGAGCTGTTTTTT
TRBJ2-4 15 NA NA TRBV7-9 CASSLPGARSNIQYF TGTGCCAGCAGCCTCCCCGGGGCGCGGTCAAACATTCAGTACTTC
TRBJ1-5 14 NA NA TRBV10-3 CAISVWGSNQPQHF TGTGCCATCAGTGTTTGGGGTAGCAATCAGCCCCAGCATTTT
TRBJ2-1 15 TRBD2 NA TRBV10-1 CASSEDAGPGGTQFF TGCGCCAGCAGTGAGGACGCAGGGCCGGGGGGAACGCAGTTCTTC
TRBJ1-3 22 TRBD1 NA TRBV10-3 CAISEEPRTGTKYPLSGNTIYF TGTGCCATCAGTGAAGAACCCCGGACAGGGACGAAATATCCTCTCTCTGGAAACACCATATATTTT
TRBJ2-3 14 TRBD1 NA TRBV19 CASSEQGTTDTQYF TGTGCCAGTAGTGAACAGGGGACCACAGATACGCAGTATTTT
TRBJ1-1 14 TRBD1 NA TRBV11-2 CASSLGTVNTEAFF TGTGCCAGCAGCCTAGGGACAGTGAACACTGAAGCTTTCTTT
TRBJ1-1 14 NA NA TRBV7-9 CASSRTGTYTEAFF TGTGCCAGCAGCCGGACCGGAACCTACACTGAAGCTTTCTTT
TRBJ2-3 12 NA NA TRBV6-5 CASSHLTDTQYF TGTGCCAGCAGTCACCTCACAGATACGCAGTATTTT
TRBJ1-1 14 NA once TRBV7-9 CASSSGIRGTEAFF TGTGCCAGCAGCTCAGGGATCCGAGGCACTGAAGCTTTCTTT
TRBJ2-1 15 TRBD2 NA TRBV19 CASRGGGSSYNEQFF TGTGCCAGTAGGGGCGGGGGGAGCTCCTACAATGAGCAGTTCTTC
TRBJ1-2 15 NA NA TRBV7-2 CASSLAQQVNYGYTF TGTGCCAGCAGCTTAGCCCAACAGGTTAACTATGGCTACACCTTC
TRBJ1-1 14 NA once TRBV19 CASSMGAPGTEAFF TGTGCCAGTAGTATGGGGGCTCCGGGCACTGAAGCTTTCTTT
TRBJ1-3 14 NA NA TRBV10-1 CASSERGFGNTIYF TGCGCCAGCAGTGAGAGAGGGTTTGGAAACACCATATATTTT
TRBJ1-1 15 NA NA TRBV7-8 CASGAYGGVNAEAFF TGTGCCAGCGGGGCTTATGGGGGAGTTAACGCTGAAGCTTTCTTT
TRBJ2-3 22 TRBD2 few TRBV2 CASSGGLAGGFRLSPSTDTQYF TGTGCCAGCAGTGGAGGACTAGCGGGGGGGTTTCGCCTCTCACCTAGCACAGATACGCAGTATTTT
TRBJ2-7 18 NA NA TRBV19 CASSIQVGRGLSSYEQYF TGTGCCAGTAGTATTCAGGTGGGTAGGGGACTTAGCTCCTACGAGCAGTACTTC
TRBJ2-5 15 NA NA TRBV19 CASSISVATQETQYF TGTGCCAGTAGTATTTCCGTGGCAACCCAAGAGACCCAGTACTTC
TRBJ2-3 15 NA once TRBV6-5 CASSYELGGTDTQYF TGTGCCAGCAGTTATGAGTTGGGGGGCACAGATACGCAGTATTTT
TRBJ2-3 15 NA NA TRBV6-1 CASSDSGVNTDTQYF TGTGCCAGCAGTGACTCGGGGGTCAACACAGATACGCAGTATTTT
TRBJ1-1 12 NA few TRBV6-5 CASGGPHTEAFF TGTGCTTCGGGCGGCCCACACACTGAAGCTTTCTTT
TRBJ2-5 14 NA NA TRBV7-7 CASSPAGAQETQYF TGTGCTAGCAGCCCCGCGGGGGCCCAAGAGACCCAGTACTTC
TRBJ1-1 15 NA NA TRBV28 CASSLRDTLNTEAFF TGTGCCAGCAGCCTACGTGACACGCTGAACACTGAAGCTTTCTTT
TRBJ2-7 17 TRBD2 NA TRBV4-1 CASSLPVRGAVRYEQYF TGCGCCAGCAGCCTTCCTGTGCGGGGGGCTGTCCGCTACGAGCAGTACTTC
TRBJ1-6 17 NA NA TRBV14 CASRGGRFSSYNSPLHF TGTGCCAGCCGAGGGGGACGTTTCAGCTCCTATAATTCACCCCTCCACTTT
TRBJ2-1 15 TRBD2 NA TRBV7-2 CASSLNGGAHNEQFF TGTGCCAGCAGCTTAAACGGGGGGGCTCACAATGAGCAGTTCTTC
TRBJ1-5 15 NA NA TRBV27 CASSLSITSNQPQHF TGTGCCAGCAGTTTATCGATCACAAGCAATCAGCCCCAGCATTTT
TRBJ1-5 14 NA NA TRBV19 CASSIEVRNQPQHF TGTGCCAGTAGTATAGAAGTTCGCAATCAGCCCCAGCATTTT
TRBJ1-6 11 NA NA TRBV5-6 CASSGNSPLHF TGTGCCAGCAGCGGTAATTCACCCCTCCACTTT
TRBJ2-7 11 NA NA TRBV29-1 CSVGRDHEQYF TGCAGCGTTGGGAGGGACCACGAGCAGTACTTC
TRBJ1-3 14 NA NA TRBV19 CASSLRSSGNTIYF TGTGCCAGTAGTCTTCGGTCCTCTGGAAACACCATATATTTT
TRBJ1-2 15 NA NA TRBV9 CASSVWDTSNYGYTF TGTGCCAGCAGCGTATGGGATACTTCCAACTATGGCTACACCTTC
TRBJ2-2 20 TRBD2 NA TRBV19 CASSNPAGGAGLADTGELFF TGTGCCAGTAGCAATCCGGCGGGGGGCGCAGGACTCGCTGACACCGGGGAGCTGTTTTTT
TRBJ1-2 15 NA NA TRBV15 CATSTLGTALYGYTF TGTGCCACCAGCACCCTAGGGACTGCCTTGTATGGCTACACCTTC
TRBJ2-3 18 NA NA TRBV7-7 CASSLARRDIPPPDTQYF TGTGCCAGCAGCTTAGCCCGCCGGGACATCCCCCCGCCGGATACGCAGTATTTT
TRBJ2-5 13 NA NA TRBV7-3 CASSLRGEQTQYF TGTGCCAGCAGCCTCAGGGGGGAGCAGACCCAGTACTTC
TRBJ2-2 17 NA NA TRBV10-2 CASSESRYTGRPGELFF TGCGCCAGCAGTGAGTCGCGGTATACCGGGCGCCCCGGGGAGCTGTTTTTT
TRBJ2-5 12 NA NA TRBV29-1 CSVGRAQETQYF TGCAGCGTTGGCAGGGCTCAAGAGACCCAGTACTTC
TRBJ2-3 11 NA once TRBV2 CASTWLDTQYF TGTGCCAGCACCTGGTTGGATACGCAGTATTTT
TRBJ1-4 16 TRBD1 NA TRBV5-1 CASSLNSGGTNEKLFF TGCGCCAGCAGCTTGAATTCAGGGGGGACTAATGAAAAACTGTTTTTT
TRBJ1-2 15 TRBD1 once TRBV19 CASSPTGAGGYGYTF TGTGCCAGTAGTCCGACAGGGGCCGGGGGCTATGGCTACACCTTC
TRBJ1-1 14 TRBD1 NA TRBV5-6 CASSLRGLRTEAFF TGTGCCAGCAGCTTAAGGGGGCTAAGGACTGAAGCTTTCTTT
TRBJ1-3 13 NA NA TRBV9 CASSVDSGDTIYF TGTGCCAGCAGCGTAGATAGCGGAGACACCATATATTTT
TRBJ2-3 14 NA NA TRBV7-9 CASSPLGRTDTQYF TGTGCCAGCAGCCCCCTGGGGAGAACAGATACGCAGTATTTT
TRBJ1-5 16 NA NA TRBV19 CASTMGGGNGNQPQHF TGTGCCAGTACCATGGGGGGGGGAAATGGCAATCAGCCCCAGCATTTT